A selection of T cell receptor beta chains follows, all from one sample in a study. TCRdb itself ran the RT-PCR reads through MiXCR, one entry per CDR3 protein. The data show approximately 720,000 distinct CDR3 sequences, approximately 15% seen once. The sample comprised memory CD4+ T cells from blood. Every receptor here comes from a female donor in good health, serving as a healthy control. Each CDR3 is given with its conserved first and last residue. D genes are given only for firm matches. Clone sizes are given selectively: once, few, many, or a class where the clone is expanded.

v_call	j_call	d_call	clone_size	cdr3_nt	cdr3_aa
TRBV6-6	TRBJ1-2	TRBD1	few	TGTGCCAGCAACCTCGGACAGGGGGCTCGAGGCTACACCTTC	CASNLGQGARGYTF
TRBV5-1	TRBJ2-7	TRBD2	few	TGCGCCAGCAAGACTAGCGGAGGTTCCTACGAGCAGTACTTC	CASKTSGGSYEQYF
TRBV7-6	TRBJ2-3	TRBD2	many	TGTGCCAGCAGCTTAGGGACTAGCGGGAGGCTCCATACGCAGTATTTT	CASSLGTSGRLHTQYF
TRBV7-2	TRBJ2-1	TRBD2	many	TGTGCCAGCAGCTTAAAACTAGCGGGAACCTACAATGAGCAGTTCTTC	CASSLKLAGTYNEQFF
TRBV6-5	TRBJ2-7	.	many	TGTGCCAGCAGTTACTCCCCGGGACAAGAGTTATACTTC	CASSYSPGQELYF
TRBV6-1	TRBJ2-1	TRBD2	.	TGTGCCAGCAGTGGACGGACTAGCGGACGCTTCAATGAGCAGTTCTTC	CASSGRTSGRFNEQFF
TRBV3-1	TRBJ2-1	.	few	TGTGCCAGCAGCCGGAACCCAGCGGGGACAAACAATGAGCAGTTCTTC	CASSRNPAGTNNEQFF
TRBV29-1	TRBJ1-2	.	many	TGCAGCGTTGATGGTCAGGGAAATGGCTACACCTTC	CSVDGQGNGYTF
TRBV4-2	TRBJ2-7	.	many	TGTGCCAGCAGCCAAGGCCGTCGTGGCCGCTCCTACGAGCAGTACTTC	CASSQGRRGRSYEQYF
TRBV20-1	TRBJ2-6	TRBD1	few	TGCAGTGCAAGCCGGACAGGAGCTGGGGCCAACGTCCTGACTTTC	CSASRTGAGANVLTF
TRBV28	TRBJ1-2	TRBD1	.	TGTGCCAGCAGTTCCCCTCGGACAGGTCTATTC	CASSSPRTGLF
TRBV6-2/TRBV6-3	TRBJ2-5	TRBD2	few	TGTGCCAGCAGTGGGACTAGCAAAGAGACCCAGTACTTC	CASSGTSKETQYF
TRBV10-3	TRBJ2-7	.	few	TGTGCCATCAGTGAGTCGGCACAATACTACGAGCAGTACTTC	CAISESAQYYEQYF
TRBV12-3/TRBV12-4	TRBJ2-6	.	few	TGTGCCAGCATGACATGGTCTGGGGCCAACGTCCTGACTTTC	CASMTWSGANVLTF
TRBV9	TRBJ2-3	.	.	TGTGCCAGCAGCGCAGCCCCAGAGACAGATACGCAGTATTTT	CASSAAPETDTQYF
TRBV7-2	TRBJ2-2	TRBD2	many	TGTGCCAGCAGCCCTGGACTAGCGGGGGACGGGGAGCTGTTTTTT	CASSPGLAGDGELFF
TRBV18	TRBJ2-5	.	.	TGTGCCAGCTCACCCCGACAGGCTGGTGGTGAGACCCAGTACTTC	CASSPRQAGGETQYF